This TCR beta chain comes out of a study of shared clonotypes between healthy human individuals. Study conclusions and caveats: Roughly 5% of naive CD4 clonotypes were common to several donors. Among donors, sharing of clonotypes was expected to be affected by sequencing depth.

In its sample, this clone was seen once. Its antigen is unknown. Original processing notes: ImmunoSEQ sequences covered only the junction and lacked quality scores; filtering therefore differed. The method was immunoSEQ multiplex PCR; TCRdb's version includes in-frame clones alone and lacks a portion of them. V, J and clone size are those of that table, while D and trimming were read from the DNA. The sample lists roughly 1,800,000 clones; approximately 95% were seen once. Terminally differentiated effector memory CD45RA+ cells were excluded from the naive CD8 cells, which were CD45RO-negative and positively selected for CCR7. V lost 2 bases and J 10 bases, leaving 9 bases between the germline ends. This CDR3 has 12 amino acids. Germline CDR1 and CDR2: MNHEY and SMNVEV (reference sequence).

The chain recombines TRBV27 with TRBJ2-1; a possible D gene is TRBD2 (7 bases). The sample was naive CD8+ T cells sorted from blood. The TCR was taken from a man aged 18 to 30 in good health. The CDR3 coding sequence is TGTGCCAGCAGTTTAGCGGGGGCCGAGCAGTTCTTC. Amino acids: CASSLAGAEQFF.